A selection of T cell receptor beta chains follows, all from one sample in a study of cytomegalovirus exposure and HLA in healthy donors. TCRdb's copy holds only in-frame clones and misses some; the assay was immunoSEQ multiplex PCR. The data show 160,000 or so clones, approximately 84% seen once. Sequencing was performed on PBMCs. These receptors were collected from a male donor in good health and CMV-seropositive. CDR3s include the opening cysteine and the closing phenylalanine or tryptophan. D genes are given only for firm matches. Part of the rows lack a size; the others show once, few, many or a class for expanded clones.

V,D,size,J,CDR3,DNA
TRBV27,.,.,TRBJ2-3,CASSLFSAAPGDTQYF,TGTGCCAGCAGTTTATTTTCGGCGGCCCCTGGGGATACGCAGTATTTT
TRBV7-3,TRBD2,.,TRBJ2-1,CASSPMGLAGFDEQFF,TGTGCCAGCAGCCCCATGGGACTAGCGGGATTCGATGAGCAGTTCTTC
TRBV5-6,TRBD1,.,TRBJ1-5,CASSLGQGVNQPQHF,TGTGCCAGCAGCTTGGGGCAGGGGGTCAATCAGCCCCAGCATTTT
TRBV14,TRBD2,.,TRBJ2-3,CASSQGTSGSTDTQYF,TGTGCCAGCAGCCAAGGGACTAGCGGGAGCACAGATACGCAGTATTTT
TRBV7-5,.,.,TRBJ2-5,CVRSLCGSRGETQYF,TGTGTCAGAAGCTTATGCGGGAGTAGAGGAGAGACCCAGTACTTC
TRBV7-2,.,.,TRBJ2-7,CASSPLMSEQYF,TGTGCCAGCAGCCCCCTAATGAGCGAGCAGTACTTC
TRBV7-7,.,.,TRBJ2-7,CASSPGHLREQYF,TGTGCTAGCAGCCCCGGACACCTGAGGGAGCAGTACTTC
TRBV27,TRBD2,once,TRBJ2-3,CASSRTSGRDTQYF,TGTGCCAGCAGCCGGACTAGCGGGAGAGATACGCAGTATTTT
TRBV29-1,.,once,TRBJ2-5,CSVEVRVETQYF,TGCAGCGTTGAAGTTCGGGTAGAGACCCAGTACTTC
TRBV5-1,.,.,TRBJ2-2,CASSDQTRLPGTGELFF,TGCGCCAGCAGCGACCAAACCAGGCTCCCTGGGACCGGGGAGCTGTTTTTT
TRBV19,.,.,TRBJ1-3,CASSIGGASGNTIYF,TGTGCCAGTAGTATCGGCGGCGCCTCTGGAAACACCATATATTTT
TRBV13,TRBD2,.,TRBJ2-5,CASSFGPARGETQYF,TGTGCCAGCAGCTTTGGGCCAGCGCGGGGGGAGACCCAGTACTTC
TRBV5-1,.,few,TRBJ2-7,CASSSLSGSYEQYF,TGCGCCAGCAGCTCGCTTTCGGGCTCCTACGAGCAGTACTTC
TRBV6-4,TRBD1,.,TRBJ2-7,CASSDPCRTGGFFYEQYF,TGTGCCAGCAGTGACCCCTGCCGGACAGGGGGCTTTTTCTACGAGCAGTACTTC
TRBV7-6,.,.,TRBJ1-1,CASSSGLNTEAFF,TGTGCCAGCAGCTCAGGCTTGAACACTGAAGCTTTCTTT
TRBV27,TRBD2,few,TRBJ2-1,CASSSPSGRARYNEQFF,TGTGCCAGCAGTTCCCCCAGCGGGAGGGCCCGATACAATGAGCAGTTCTTC
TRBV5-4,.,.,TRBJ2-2,CASSLAGTGELFF,TGTGCCAGCAGCTTGGCCGGCACCGGGGAGCTGTTTTTT
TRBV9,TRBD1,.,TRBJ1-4,CASSVGDRGGRKLFF,TGTGCCAGCAGCGTGGGCGACAGGGGTGGTCGAAAACTGTTTTTT
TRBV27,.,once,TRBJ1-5,CASGGSRRNQPQHF,TGTGCCAGCGGGGGCTCTAGGAGGAATCAGCCCCAGCATTTT
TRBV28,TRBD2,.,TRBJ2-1,CASTKMGGSYNEQFF,TGTGCCAGCACCAAAATGGGGGGGTCCTACAATGAGCAGTTCTTC
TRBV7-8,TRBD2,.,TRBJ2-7,CASSLSAGETYEQYF,TGTGCCAGCAGCTTATCGGCGGGAGAAACCTACGAGCAGTACTTC
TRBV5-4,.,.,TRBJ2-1,CASSRSQGEQFF,TGTGCCAGCAGCCGCTCCCAGGGTGAGCAGTTCTTC
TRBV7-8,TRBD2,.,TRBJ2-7,CASSWKVGTINEQYF,TGTGCCAGCAGCTGGAAAGTAGGGACTATCAACGAGCAGTACTTC
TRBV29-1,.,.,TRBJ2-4,CSVETQGKWQNIQYF,TGCAGCGTTGAAACACAGGGAAAGTGGCAAAACATTCAGTACTTC
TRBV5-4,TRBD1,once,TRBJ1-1,CASSSPTGRAFF,TGTGCCAGCAGCTCACCGACAGGGCGAGCTTTCTTT
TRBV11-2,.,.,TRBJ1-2,CASSTESGRNGYTF,TGTGCCAGCAGCACAGAAAGCGGCCGAAATGGCTACACCTTC
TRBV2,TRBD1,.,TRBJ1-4,CANKQGAANEKLFF,TGTGCCAACAAACAGGGGGCGGCTAATGAAAAACTGTTTTTT
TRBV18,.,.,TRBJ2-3,CASSSGPGYSTDTQYF,TGTGCCAGCTCATCAGGTCCAGGTTATAGCACAGATACGCAGTATTTT
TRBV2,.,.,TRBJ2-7,CASSVQGYEQYF,TGTGCCAGCAGTGTACAGGGCTACGAGCAGTACTTC
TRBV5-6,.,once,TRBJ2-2,CASSRPSANGELFF,TGTGCCAGCAGTCGGCCTAGCGCGAACGGGGAGCTGTTTTTT
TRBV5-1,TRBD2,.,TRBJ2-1,CASSLGTSNEQFF,TGCGCCAGCAGCTTGGGGACTAGCAATGAGCAGTTCTTC
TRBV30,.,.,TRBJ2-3,CAWNIGGRALSTDTQYF,TGTGCCTGGAACATAGGGGGGAGGGCCTTGAGCACAGATACGCAGTATTTT
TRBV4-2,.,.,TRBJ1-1,CASSDTGDTEAFF,TGTGCCAGCAGTGACACAGGTGACACTGAAGCTTTCTTT
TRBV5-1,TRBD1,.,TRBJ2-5,CASRASGGDARETQYF,TGCGCCAGCAGAGCATCAGGGGGCGATGCACGTGAGACCCAGTACTTC
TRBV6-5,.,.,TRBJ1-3,CASSDHSSGNTIYF,TGTGCCAGCAGTGATCACAGCTCTGGAAACACCATATATTTT
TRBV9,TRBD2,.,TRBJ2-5,CASSVASGKETQYF,TGTGCCAGCAGCGTAGCTAGCGGGAAGGAGACCCAGTACTTC
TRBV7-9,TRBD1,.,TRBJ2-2,CASSPQPGQNNTGELFF,TGTGCCAGCAGCCCCCAGCCGGGACAGAATAACACCGGGGAGCTGTTTTTT
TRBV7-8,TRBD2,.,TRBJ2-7,CASSTLGGAYEQYF,TGTGCCAGCAGCACCTTGGGGGGGGCCTACGAGCAGTACTTC
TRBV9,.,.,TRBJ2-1,CASSVAVEQFF,TGTGCCAGCAGCGTAGCGGTTGAGCAGTTCTTC
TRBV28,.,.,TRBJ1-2,CASSLGDYYGYTF,TGTGCCAGCAGTTTAGGGGACTACTATGGCTACACCTTC